This T cell receptor beta chain was captured by sequencing in a study of shared clonotypes between healthy human individuals. Whole-study context: CD4 naive and CD4 memory each took three plates per donor, while CD8 naive took two and CD8 memory one.

The assay was immunoSEQ multiplex PCR, and TCRdb's table has in-frame clones only and misses some. The sample records 600,000 to 750,000 clones, around 77% being singletons. This sequence originates from a woman in her twenties or thirties in good health. Sequenced sample: memory CD4+ T cells sorted from blood. Subset in this sample: CD45RA-negative fraction.

The CDR3 DNA sequence: TGTGCCAGCAGTGAACGCCCGGCAGGCAGCTCCTACGAGCAGTACTTC. Protein: CASSERPAGSSYEQYF. The chain joins TRBV2 to TRBJ2-7; the D is unclear. The length of the CDR3 is 16 residues. V gave up 2 bases and J gave up 0 bases, with 14 bases separating them. CDR1 and CDR2 from the germline V gene are SNHLY and FYNNEI.